This T cell receptor (beta chain) comes out of a study of blood T cell repertoires in COVID-19. The CDR3 spans 18 residues. Unmatched junction bases numbered 13, after V lost 0 bases and J lost 4 bases. Germline values: CDR1 MNHEY, CDR2 SVGEGT. The repertoire was sequenced with immunoSEQ multiplex PCR; TCRdb's copy has only in-frame clones and lacks some. The profile shows over 200,000 clones, less than 85% of them singletons. This clonotype was obtained from a man aged 55 to 70 who had recovered from COVID-19. Input material: PBMCs or T cells enriched from blood (not recorded which). The rearrangement links TRBV6-2 or TRBV6-3 to TRBJ2-5; 8 positions agree with TRBD2. The CDR3 DNA reads TGTGCCAGCAGTTACTCGAAGTCGGGGGGGCTGTGGGTAGAGACCCAGTACTTC. Translation gives CASSYSKSGGLWVETQYF.